This TCR beta chain was captured in a study of T cell repertoires in cytomegalovirus infection. On the study more broadly: Public TCR beta signatures indicated both CMV infection and matching HLA type.

TCRdb re-called the reads through MiXCR, storing one row per CDR3 protein. There are 900,000 to 950,000 distinct CDR3 sequences in the sample; around 30% occur only once, and 11% to 15% lies in the top ten. Notes on this clonotype: No antigen is known for it.

The specimen comprised cultured CD8+ T cells from PBMCs, sampled from culture after CMV antigen stimulation. The sequence derives from a human donor in good health (CMV status not recorded). Some clones in this sample may be carry-over from other donors' samples.

CDR3 DNA: TGTGCCAGCAGCTTACGTCTTCGAGACGAGCAGTACGTC. It encodes CASSLRLRDEQYV. The rearrangement uses TRBV7-9 and TRBJ2-7; D remains ambiguous. From germline, CDR1 is SEHNR and CDR2 FQNEAQ (reference sequence). V lost 2 bases and J lost 5, with 10 bases in between. CDR3 length: 13 residues.